This TCR beta chain was identified in a study of blood T cell repertoires in COVID-19. The overall study: T cells, B-cell-depleted T cells, or PBMCs supplied cDNA or gDNA.

From germline, CDR1 is SGHTA and CDR2 FQGNSA. The V and J ends lost 7 bases and 4 bases, in that order; junction bases with no gene match: 13. This CDR3 spans 15 amino acids. The authors' processing: Scientists estimated how many nucleated cells there were by amplifying reference gene primers. Only in-frame clones appear in the TCRdb table, and some are missing; sequencing was by immunoSEQ multiplex PCR. That table is the source of V, J and clone size, and D and trimming were worked out from the DNA. The sample consists of 150,000 or so clones, over 70% of them appearing once. The V call is TRBV7-2, the J call TRBJ2-7; the match to TRBD1 covers 7 bases. The receptor was isolated from an older man with acute or convalescent COVID-19. Sequencing input: peripheral blood. This CDR3 reads CASTPPGTELYEQYF. Here the CDR3 DNA reads TGTGCCAGCACTCCTCCCGGGACAGAACTTTACGAGCAGTACTTC.